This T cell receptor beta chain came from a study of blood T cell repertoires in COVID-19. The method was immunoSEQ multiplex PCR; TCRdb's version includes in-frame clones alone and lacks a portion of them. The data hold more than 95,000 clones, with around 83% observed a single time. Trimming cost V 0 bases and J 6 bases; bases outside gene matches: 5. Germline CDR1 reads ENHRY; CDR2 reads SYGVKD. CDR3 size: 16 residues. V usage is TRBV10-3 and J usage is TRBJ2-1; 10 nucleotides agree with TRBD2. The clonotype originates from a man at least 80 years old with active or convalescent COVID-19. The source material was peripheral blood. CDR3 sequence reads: CAISESTSGAFNEQFF. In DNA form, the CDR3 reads TGTGCCATCAGTGAGTCTACTAGCGGGGCCTTCAATGAGCAGTTCTTC.